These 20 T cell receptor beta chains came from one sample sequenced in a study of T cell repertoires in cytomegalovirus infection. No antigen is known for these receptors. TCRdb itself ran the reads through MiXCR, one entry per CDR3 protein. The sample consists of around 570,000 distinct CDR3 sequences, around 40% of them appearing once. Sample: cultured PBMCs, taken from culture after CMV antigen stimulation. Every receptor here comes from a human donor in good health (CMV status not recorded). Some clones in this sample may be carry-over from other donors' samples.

CDR3: CSARPPDWADTQYF. CDR3 coding DNA: TGCAGTGCTAGACCCCCTGATTGGGCAGATACGCAGTATTTT. V gene TRBV20-1 combines with J gene TRBJ2-3; D gene ambiguous. The germline V gene encodes CDR1 DFQATT and CDR2 SNEGSKA (reference sequence). This CDR3 is built from 14 residues. The germline V and J ends were trimmed by 2 bases and 4 bases, with 13 bases remaining between them.

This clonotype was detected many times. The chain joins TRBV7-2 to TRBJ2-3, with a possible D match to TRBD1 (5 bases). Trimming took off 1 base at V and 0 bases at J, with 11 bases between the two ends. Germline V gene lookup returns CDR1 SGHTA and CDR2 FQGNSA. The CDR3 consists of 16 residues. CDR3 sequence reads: CASSLGLQASTDTQYF. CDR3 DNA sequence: TGTGCCAGCAGCTTAGGGTTACAGGCTAGCACAGATACGCAGTATTTT.

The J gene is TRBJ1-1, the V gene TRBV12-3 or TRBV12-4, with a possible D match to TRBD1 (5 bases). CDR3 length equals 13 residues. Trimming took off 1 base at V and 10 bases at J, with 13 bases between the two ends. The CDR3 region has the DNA TGTGCCAGCAGTTTAGGGGGGAGTAGGGCAGCTTTCTTT. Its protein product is CASSLGGSRAAFF.

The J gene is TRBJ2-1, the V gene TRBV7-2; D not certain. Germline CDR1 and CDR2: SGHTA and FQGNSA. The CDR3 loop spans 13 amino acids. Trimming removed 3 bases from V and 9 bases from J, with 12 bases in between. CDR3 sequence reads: CASSFSRASEQFF. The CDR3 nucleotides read TGTGCCAGCAGCTTCAGTAGGGCCAGTGAGCAGTTCTTC. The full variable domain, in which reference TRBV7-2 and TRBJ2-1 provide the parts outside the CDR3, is GAGVSQSPSNKVTEKGKDVELRCDPISGHTALYWYRQSLGQGLEFLIYFQGNSAPDKSGLPSDRFSAERTGGSVSTLTIQRTQQEDSAVYLCASSFSRASEQFFGPGTRLTVL.

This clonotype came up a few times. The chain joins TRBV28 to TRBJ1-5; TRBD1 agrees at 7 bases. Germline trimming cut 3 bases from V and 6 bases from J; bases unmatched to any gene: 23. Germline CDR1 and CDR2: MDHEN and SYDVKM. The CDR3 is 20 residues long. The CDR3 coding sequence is TGTGCCAGCAGTTTGGCAGGGGGATACTTTAGGGGCCCGGACGGTCAGCCCCAGCATTTT. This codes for CASSLAGGYFRGPDGQPQHF. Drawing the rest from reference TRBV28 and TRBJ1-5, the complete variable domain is DVKVTQSSRYLVKRTGEKVFLECVQDMDHENMFWYRQDPGLGLRLIYFSYDVKMKEKGDIPEGYSVSREKKERFSLILESASTNQTSMYLCASSLAGGYFRGPDGQPQHFGDGTRLSIL.

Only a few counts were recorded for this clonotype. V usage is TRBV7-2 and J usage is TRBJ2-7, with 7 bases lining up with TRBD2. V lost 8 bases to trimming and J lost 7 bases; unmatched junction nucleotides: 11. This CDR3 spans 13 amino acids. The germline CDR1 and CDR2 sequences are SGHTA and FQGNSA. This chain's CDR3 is CASGAGVEREQYF. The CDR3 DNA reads TGTGCCAGCGGTGCGGGAGTGGAGCGAGAGCAGTACTTC.

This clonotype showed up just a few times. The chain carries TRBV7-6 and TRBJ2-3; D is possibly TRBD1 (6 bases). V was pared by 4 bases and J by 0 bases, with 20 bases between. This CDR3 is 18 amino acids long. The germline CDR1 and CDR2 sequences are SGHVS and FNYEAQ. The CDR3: CASSYPLRRQASTDTQYF. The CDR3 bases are TGTGCCAGCAGCTACCCCCTGAGGAGACAGGCTAGCACAGATACGCAGTATTTT.

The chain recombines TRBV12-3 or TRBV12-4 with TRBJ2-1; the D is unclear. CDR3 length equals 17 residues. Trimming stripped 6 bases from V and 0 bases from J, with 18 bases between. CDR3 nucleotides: TGTGCCAGCAGGCCCAGTAGAACAGTAAGCTCCTACAATGAGCAGTTCTTC. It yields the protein CASRPSRTVSSYNEQFF.

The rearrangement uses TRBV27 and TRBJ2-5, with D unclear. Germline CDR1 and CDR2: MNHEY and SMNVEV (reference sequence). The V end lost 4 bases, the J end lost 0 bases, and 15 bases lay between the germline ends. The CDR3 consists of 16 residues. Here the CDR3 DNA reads TGTGCCAGCAGTTCACGCGCACATATCTACCAAGAGACCCAGTACTTC. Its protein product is CASSSRAHIYQETQYF.

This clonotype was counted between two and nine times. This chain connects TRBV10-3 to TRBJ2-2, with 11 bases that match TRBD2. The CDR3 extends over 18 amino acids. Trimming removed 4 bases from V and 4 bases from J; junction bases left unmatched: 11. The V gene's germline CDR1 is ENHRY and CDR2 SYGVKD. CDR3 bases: TGTGCCATCAGTGTGCCCTCGGCCCTAGCGGGAGGCACCGGGGAGCTGTTTTTT. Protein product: CAISVPSALAGGTGELFF.

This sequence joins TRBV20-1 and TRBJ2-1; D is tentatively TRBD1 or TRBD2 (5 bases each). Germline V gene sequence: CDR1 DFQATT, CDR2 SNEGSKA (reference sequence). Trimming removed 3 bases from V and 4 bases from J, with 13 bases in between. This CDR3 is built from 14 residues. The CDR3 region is CSARAGTDYNEQFF. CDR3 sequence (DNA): TGCAGTGCTAGGGCCGGGACGGATTACAATGAGCAGTTCTTC.

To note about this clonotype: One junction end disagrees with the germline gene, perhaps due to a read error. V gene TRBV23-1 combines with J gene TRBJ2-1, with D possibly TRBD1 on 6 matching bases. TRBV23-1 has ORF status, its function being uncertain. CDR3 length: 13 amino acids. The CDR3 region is CASSQGDRSGSVF. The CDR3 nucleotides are TGCGCCAGCAGCCAGGGAGACAGGTCCGGTTCGGTCTTC.

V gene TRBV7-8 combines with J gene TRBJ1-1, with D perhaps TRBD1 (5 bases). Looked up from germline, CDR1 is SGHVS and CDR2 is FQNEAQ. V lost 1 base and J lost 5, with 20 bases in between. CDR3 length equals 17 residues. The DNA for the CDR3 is TGTGCCAGCAGCTTAGGGAGGGGCGCGTCGGGGACTACTGAAGCTTTCTTT. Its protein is CASSLGRGASGTTEAFF.

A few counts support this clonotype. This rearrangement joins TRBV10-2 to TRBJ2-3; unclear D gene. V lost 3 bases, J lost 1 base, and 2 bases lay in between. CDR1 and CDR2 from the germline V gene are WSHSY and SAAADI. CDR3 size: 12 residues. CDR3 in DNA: TGCGCCAGCAGTGACCGCACAGATACGCAGTATTTT. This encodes CASSDRTDTQYF.

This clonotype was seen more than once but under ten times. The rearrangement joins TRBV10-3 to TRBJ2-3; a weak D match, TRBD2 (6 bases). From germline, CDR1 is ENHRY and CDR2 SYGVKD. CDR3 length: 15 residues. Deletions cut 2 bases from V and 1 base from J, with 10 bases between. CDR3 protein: CAISEPGDGTDTQYF. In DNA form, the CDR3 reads TGTGCCATCAGTGAGCCGGGGGATGGCACAGATACGCAGTATTTT.

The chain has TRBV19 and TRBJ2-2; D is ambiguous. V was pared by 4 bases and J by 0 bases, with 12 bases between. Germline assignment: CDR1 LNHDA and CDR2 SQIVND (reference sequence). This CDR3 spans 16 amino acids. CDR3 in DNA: TGTGCCAGTAGTACTTTAGGAGAAACGAACACCGGGGAGCTGTTTTTT. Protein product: CASSTLGETNTGELFF.

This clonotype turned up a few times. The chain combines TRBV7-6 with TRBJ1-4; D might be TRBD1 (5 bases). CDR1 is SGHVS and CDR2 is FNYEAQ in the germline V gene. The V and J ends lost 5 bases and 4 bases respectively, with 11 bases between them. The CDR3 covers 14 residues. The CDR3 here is CASSPSGRNEKLFF. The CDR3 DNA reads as TGTGCCAGCAGCCCGTCGGGACGTAATGAAAAACTGTTTTTT.

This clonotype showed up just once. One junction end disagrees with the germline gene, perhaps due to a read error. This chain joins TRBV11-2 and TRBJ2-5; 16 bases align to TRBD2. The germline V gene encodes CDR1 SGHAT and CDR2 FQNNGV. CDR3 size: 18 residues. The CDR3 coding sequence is TGTGTCAGCAGACCGACCGGGACTAGCGGGGGGGATCAAGAGACCCAGTACTTC. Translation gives CVSRPTGTSGGDQETQYF.

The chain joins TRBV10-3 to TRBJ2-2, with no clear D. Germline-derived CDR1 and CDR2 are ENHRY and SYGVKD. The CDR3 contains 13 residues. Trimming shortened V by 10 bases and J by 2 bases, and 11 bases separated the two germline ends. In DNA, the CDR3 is TGTGCCAGTAGATCGCGAAACACCGGGGAGCTGTTTTTT. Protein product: CASRSRNTGELFF.

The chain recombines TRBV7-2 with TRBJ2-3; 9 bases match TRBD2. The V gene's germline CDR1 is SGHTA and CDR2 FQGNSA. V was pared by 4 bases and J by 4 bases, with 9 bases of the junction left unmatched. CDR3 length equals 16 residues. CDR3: CASSSVGAGGPDTQYF. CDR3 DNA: TGTGCCAGCAGCTCCGTCGGGGCGGGGGGGCCAGATACGCAGTATTTT.